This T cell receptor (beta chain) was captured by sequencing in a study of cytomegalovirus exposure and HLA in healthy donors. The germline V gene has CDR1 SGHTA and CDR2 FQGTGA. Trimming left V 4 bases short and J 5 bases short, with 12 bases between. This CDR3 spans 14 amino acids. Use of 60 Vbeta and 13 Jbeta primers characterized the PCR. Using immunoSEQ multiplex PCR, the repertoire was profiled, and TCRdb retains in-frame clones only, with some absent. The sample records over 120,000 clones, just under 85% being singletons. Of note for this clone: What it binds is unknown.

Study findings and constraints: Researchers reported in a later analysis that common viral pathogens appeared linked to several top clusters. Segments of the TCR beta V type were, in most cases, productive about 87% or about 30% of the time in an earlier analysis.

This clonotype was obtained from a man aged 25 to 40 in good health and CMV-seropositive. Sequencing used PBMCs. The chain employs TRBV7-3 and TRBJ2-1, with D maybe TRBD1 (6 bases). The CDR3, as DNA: TGTGCCAGCAGCTCGACTCGGGACAACAATGAGCAGTTCTTC. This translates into CASSSTRDNNEQFF.